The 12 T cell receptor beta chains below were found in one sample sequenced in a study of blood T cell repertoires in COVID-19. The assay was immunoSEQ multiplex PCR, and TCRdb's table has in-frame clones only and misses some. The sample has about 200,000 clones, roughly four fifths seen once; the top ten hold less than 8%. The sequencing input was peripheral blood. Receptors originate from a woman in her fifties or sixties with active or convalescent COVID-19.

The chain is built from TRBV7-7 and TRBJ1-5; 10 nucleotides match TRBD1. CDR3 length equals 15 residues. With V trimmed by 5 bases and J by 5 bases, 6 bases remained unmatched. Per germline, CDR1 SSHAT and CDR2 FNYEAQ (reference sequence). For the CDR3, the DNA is TGTGCCAGCAGCCCCGAGGGGACAGGGGATCAGCCCCAGCATTTT. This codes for CASSPEGTGDQPQHF.

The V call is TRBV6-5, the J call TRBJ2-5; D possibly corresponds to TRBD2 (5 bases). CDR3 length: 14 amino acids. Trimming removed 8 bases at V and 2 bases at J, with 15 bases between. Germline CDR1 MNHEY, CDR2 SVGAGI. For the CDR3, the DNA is TGTGCCAGCGAGTGGGGATCGGGGCAAGAGACCCAGTACTTC. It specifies CASEWGSGQETQYF.

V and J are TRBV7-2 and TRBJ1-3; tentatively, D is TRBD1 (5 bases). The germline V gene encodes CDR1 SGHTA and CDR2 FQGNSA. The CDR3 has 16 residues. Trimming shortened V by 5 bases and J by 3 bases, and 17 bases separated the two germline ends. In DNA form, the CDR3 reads TGTGCCAGCAGCAATGGGGTGGGGACTAGTGGAAACACCATATATTTT. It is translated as CASSNGVGTSGNTIYF.

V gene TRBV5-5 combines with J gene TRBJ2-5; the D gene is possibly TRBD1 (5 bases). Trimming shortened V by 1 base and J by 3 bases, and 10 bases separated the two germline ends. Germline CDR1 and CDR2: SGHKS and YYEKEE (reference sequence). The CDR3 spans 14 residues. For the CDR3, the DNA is TGTGCCAGCAGCTTGTGGCAGGGCAAAGAGACCCAGTACTTC. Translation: CASSLWQGKETQYF.

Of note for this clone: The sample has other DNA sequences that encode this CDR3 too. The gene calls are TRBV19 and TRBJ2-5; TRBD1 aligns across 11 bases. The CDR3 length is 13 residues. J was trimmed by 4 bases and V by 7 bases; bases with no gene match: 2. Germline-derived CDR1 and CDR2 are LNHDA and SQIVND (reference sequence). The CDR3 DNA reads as TGTGCCAGTACGGACAGGGGGCGAGAGACCCAGTACTTC. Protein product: CASTDRGRETQYF.

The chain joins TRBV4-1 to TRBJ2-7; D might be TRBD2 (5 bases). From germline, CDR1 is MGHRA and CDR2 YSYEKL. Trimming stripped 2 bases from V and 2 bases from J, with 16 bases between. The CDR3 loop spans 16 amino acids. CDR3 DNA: TGCGCCAGCAGCCAACGGACGGCCTTTAGCGCCTACGAGCAGTACTTC. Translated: CASSQRTAFSAYEQYF.

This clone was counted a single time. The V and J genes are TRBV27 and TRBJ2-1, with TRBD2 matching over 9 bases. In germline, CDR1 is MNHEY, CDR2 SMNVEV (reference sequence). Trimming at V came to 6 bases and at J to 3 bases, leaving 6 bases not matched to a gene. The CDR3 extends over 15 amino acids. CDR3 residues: CASSELAGVYNEQFF. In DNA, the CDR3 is TGTGCCAGCAGCGAACTAGCGGGCGTCTACAATGAGCAGTTCTTC.

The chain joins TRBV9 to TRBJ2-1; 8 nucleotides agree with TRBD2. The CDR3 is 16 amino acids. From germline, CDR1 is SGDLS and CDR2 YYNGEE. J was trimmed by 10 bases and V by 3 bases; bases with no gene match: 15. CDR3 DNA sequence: TGTGCCAGCAGCGCCATTGGAGCGGGGGCCATACACGAGCAGTTCTTC. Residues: CASSAIGAGAIHEQFF.

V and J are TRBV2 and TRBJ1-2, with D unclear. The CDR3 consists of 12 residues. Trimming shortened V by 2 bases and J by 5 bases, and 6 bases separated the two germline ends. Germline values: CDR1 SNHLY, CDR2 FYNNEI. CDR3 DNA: TGTGCCAGCAGTGAATTTCTATATGGCTACACCTTC. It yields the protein CASSEFLYGYTF. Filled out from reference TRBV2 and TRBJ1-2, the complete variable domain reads EPEVTQTPSHQVTQMGQEVILRCVPISNHLYFYWYRQILGQKVEFLVSFYNNEISEKSEIFDDQFSVERPDGSNFTLKIRSTKLEDSAMYFCASSEFLYGYTFGSGTRLTVV.

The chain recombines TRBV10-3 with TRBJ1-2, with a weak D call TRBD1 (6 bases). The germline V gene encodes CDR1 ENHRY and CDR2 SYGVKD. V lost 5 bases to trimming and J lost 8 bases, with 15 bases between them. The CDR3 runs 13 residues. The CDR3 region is CAISPTGKGGYTF. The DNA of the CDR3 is TGTGCCATCAGTCCAACAGGGAAGGGGGGCTACACCTTC.

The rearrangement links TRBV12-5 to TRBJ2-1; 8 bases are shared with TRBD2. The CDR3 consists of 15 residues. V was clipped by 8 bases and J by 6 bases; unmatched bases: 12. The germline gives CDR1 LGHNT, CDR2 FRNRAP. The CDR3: CASPAGGLALNEQFF. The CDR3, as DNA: TGTGCTAGTCCGGCGGGCGGACTAGCACTCAATGAGCAGTTCTTC. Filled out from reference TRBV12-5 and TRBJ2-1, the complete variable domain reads DARVTQTPRHKVTEMGQEVTMRCQPILGHNTVFWYRQTMMQGLELLAYFRNRAPLDDSGMPKDRFSAEMPDATLATLKIQPSEPRDSAVYFCASPAGGLALNEQFFGPGTRLTVL.

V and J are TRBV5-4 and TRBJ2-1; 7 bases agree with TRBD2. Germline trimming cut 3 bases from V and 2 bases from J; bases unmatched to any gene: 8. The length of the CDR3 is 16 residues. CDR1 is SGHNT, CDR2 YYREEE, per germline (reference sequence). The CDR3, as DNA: TGTGCCAGCAGCTCCGCTAGCGGTCGAACCTACAATGAGCAGTTCTTC. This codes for CASSSASGRTYNEQFF.